The 17 T cell receptor beta chains below all came from one sample that was sequenced in a study of blood T cell repertoires in COVID-19 (dated by TCRdb to 2018 to 2021). Libraries were constructed by the immunoSEQ multiplex PCR assay. The table comes from immuneACCESS by way of TCRdb, which keeps in-frame sequences with V and J called. Part of the clones is missing from these tables; in studies checked, under half for an unresolved V gene and the rest for unknown reasons. A total of 150,000 or so clones appear in this sample, about four fifths of them only once. Together, the top ten hold about 10% of the sample. The sequenced material came from PBMCs or T cells enriched from blood (not recorded which). The receptor source for this set is a man aged 45-65 years who had recovered from COVID-19.

This chain links TRBV28 with TRBJ2-3, with 8 bases that match TRBD2. With 5 bases clipped from V and 2 bases from J, the junction kept 6 bases outside the gene matches. CDR3 length: 15 amino acids. The germline V gene encodes CDR1 MDHEN and CDR2 SYDVKM. CDR3 nucleotides: TGTGCCAGCAGTGACAGAGCGGGGGCCACAGATACGCAGTATTTT. Amino acids: CASSDRAGATDTQYF.

This chain joins TRBV5-4 and TRBJ1-1, with 7 nucleotides matching TRBD1. V lost 6 bases and J lost 5; bases outside the gene matches: 10. CDR3 length: 14 amino acids. CDR1 and CDR2 (germline): SGHNT, YYREEE (reference sequence). The CDR3 loop reads CASTATQGGTEAFF. The DNA of the CDR3 is TGTGCCAGCACCGCGACTCAGGGGGGAACTGAAGCTTTCTTT. Together with reference TRBV5-4 and TRBJ1-1, the CDR3 gives the full variable domain: ETGVTQSPTHLIKTRGQQVTLRCSSQSGHNTVSWYQQALGQGPQFIFQYYREEENGRGNFPPRFSGLQFPNYSSELNVNALELDDSALYLCASTATQGGTEAFFGQGTRLTVV.

Written as DNA, the CDR3 is TGTGCCAGCAATTCCGGGACAGGGACTGAAAAACTGTTTTTT. It specifies CASNSGTGTEKLFF. The V gene is TRBV2, the J gene TRBJ1-4, with TRBD1 identical over 9 bases. The CDR3 totals 14 residues. Germline V lookup: CDR1 SNHLY, CDR2 FYNNEI. V shed 7 bases and J 7 bases; nucleotides not matched to a gene: 7.

The rearrangement joins TRBV19 to TRBJ2-3; 14 nucleotides align to TRBD2. The CDR3 totals 16 residues. Germline loops: CDR1 LNHDA, CDR2 SQIVND (reference sequence). After removal of 4 bases from V and 11 bases from J, the junction contained 11 bases not matched to a gene. CDR3 sequence reads: CASSRVGLAGAREQYF. The CDR3 DNA reads as TGTGCCAGTAGTAGAGTGGGACTAGCGGGGGCTAGGGAGCAGTATTTT.

V is TRBV7-3 and J is TRBJ1-2; D call uncertain. With 1 base removed from V and 6 bases from J, the gap between germline ends came to 9 bases. The germline V gene encodes CDR1 SGHTA and CDR2 FQGTGA. The CDR3 totals 13 residues. The CDR3: CASSLNLRDGYTF. The CDR3 DNA is TGTGCCAGCAGCTTAAACCTACGAGATGGCTACACCTTC.

This chain links TRBV4-1 with TRBJ2-1; 12 nucleotides match TRBD2. The CDR3 is 15 amino acids. The V gene end was trimmed by 1 base and the J gene end by 7 bases; junction bases not matched to a gene: 2. CDR1 MGHRA and CDR2 YSYEKL come from the germline V gene. The CDR3 reads CASSQGLAGANEQFF. CDR3 bases: TGCGCCAGCAGCCAAGGACTAGCGGGGGCTAATGAGCAGTTCTTC.

The V and J genes are TRBV11-2 and TRBJ1-4, with 11 bases fitting TRBD1. Germline CDR1 reads SGHAT; CDR2 reads FQNNGV. This CDR3 has 18 residues. The V gene end was trimmed by 4 bases and the J gene end by 0 bases; junction bases not matched to a gene: 7. This CDR3 reads CASSSGQGVSATNEKLFF. The CDR3 DNA follows: TGTGCCAGCAGCTCGGGACAGGGGGTTAGTGCAACTAATGAAAAACTGTTTTTT.

J is TRBJ2-7 and V is TRBV24-1; D not resolved. The CDR3 extends over 14 amino acids. The germline V gene encodes CDR1 KGHDR and CDR2 SFDVKD. The V end was cut by 2 bases, the J end by 0 bases, with 7 bases between. In DNA form, the CDR3 reads TGTGCCACCAGTGATTCCACTTCCTCCTACGAGCAGTACTTC. Translating it yields CATSDSTSSYEQYF.

This clone occurred once. This sequence joins TRBV5-6 and TRBJ2-3; possibly TRBD2 for D (6 bases). The CDR3 consists of 15 residues. The V gene's germline CDR1 is SGHDT and CDR2 YYEEEE. V dropped 0 bases and J dropped 4 bases, with 12 bases sitting between them. CDR3 coding DNA: TGTGCCAGCAGCTTGGTAACTAGCAGGGCAGATACGCAGTATTTT. Translated: CASSLVTSRADTQYF.

V and J are TRBV9 and TRBJ2-3, with 12 bases that match TRBD2. With V trimmed by 0 bases and J by 5 bases, 4 bases remained unmatched. CDR3 length: 16 amino acids. Germline V lookup: CDR1 SGDLS, CDR2 YYNGEE. The CDR3 bases are TGTGCCAGCAGCGTAGGGACTAGCGGGGCCCAAGATACGCAGTATTTT. This encodes CASSVGTSGAQDTQYF.

The genes are TRBV19 and TRBJ2-1; 13 nucleotides align to TRBD2. After removal of 6 bases from V and 1 base from J, the junction contained 6 bases not matched to a gene. This CDR3 contains 17 residues. CDR1 and CDR2 from the germline V gene are LNHDA and SQIVND (reference sequence). CDR3 loop: CASRRLAGGLSYNEQFF. In DNA, the CDR3 is TGTGCCAGTAGGAGACTAGCGGGGGGCCTGTCCTACAATGAGCAGTTCTTC.

The chain carries TRBV18 and TRBJ2-4; 7 bases match TRBD1. V was pared by 1 base and J by 7 bases, with 7 bases of the junction left unmatched. The germline CDR1 and CDR2 sequences are KGHSH and LQKENI. The CDR3 is 15 amino acids. CDR3: CASSPQGAGLNIQYF. DNA of the CDR3: TGTGCCAGCTCACCACAGGGGGCGGGCCTGAACATTCAGTACTTC.

This chain connects TRBV5-3 to TRBJ1-5; tentative D call: TRBD1 (5 bases). TRBV5-3 belongs to the ORF category, with a function that is uncertain. The CDR3 totals 15 residues. Trimming took 1 base from V and 4 from J, leaving 12 bases between them. CDR3 sequence reads: CARSLRPGSNQPQHF. The CDR3 region has the DNA TGTGCCAGAAGCTTGCGTCCAGGGTCGAATCAGCCCCAGCATTTT.

The chain employs TRBV2 and TRBJ2-5, with D possibly being TRBD1 (6 bases). V lost 6 bases and J lost 6, with 11 bases in between. CDR1 SNHLY and CDR2 FYNNEI come from the germline V gene. CDR3 length equals 12 residues. DNA for the CDR3: TGTGCCAGCAGCACCGACAGGCAGACCCAGTACTTC. Its protein is CASSTDRQTQYF.

Only one count was recorded for this clone. The gene calls are TRBV7-9 and TRBJ1-1; D is undetermined. Trimming stripped 5 bases from V and 3 bases from J, with 10 bases between. This CDR3 comprises 13 residues. From germline, CDR1 is SEHNR and CDR2 FQNEAQ (reference sequence). Here the CDR3 reads CASSRARDTEAFF. The CDR3 coding sequence is TGTGCCAGCAGCCGTGCGAGGGACACTGAAGCTTTCTTT.

V and J are TRBV12-3 or TRBV12-4 and TRBJ1-2, with D unresolved. The CDR3 consists of 13 residues. The V end was cut by 4 bases, the J end by 4 bases, with 10 bases between. CDR3 in DNA: TGTGCCAGCAGTTCCGGAGAAACCTATGGCTACACCTTC. Its translation: CASSSGETYGYTF.

This chain links TRBV9 with TRBJ2-2, with TRBD1 as a possible D gene (5 bases). CDR1 SGDLS and CDR2 YYNGEE come from the germline V gene. The CDR3 is 16 residues long. Deletions cut 4 bases from V and 3 bases from J, with 16 bases between. The CDR3 DNA reads TGTGCCAGCAGCACAAGGGGAATGGATTACACCGGGGAGCTGTTTTTT. This codes for CASSTRGMDYTGELFF.